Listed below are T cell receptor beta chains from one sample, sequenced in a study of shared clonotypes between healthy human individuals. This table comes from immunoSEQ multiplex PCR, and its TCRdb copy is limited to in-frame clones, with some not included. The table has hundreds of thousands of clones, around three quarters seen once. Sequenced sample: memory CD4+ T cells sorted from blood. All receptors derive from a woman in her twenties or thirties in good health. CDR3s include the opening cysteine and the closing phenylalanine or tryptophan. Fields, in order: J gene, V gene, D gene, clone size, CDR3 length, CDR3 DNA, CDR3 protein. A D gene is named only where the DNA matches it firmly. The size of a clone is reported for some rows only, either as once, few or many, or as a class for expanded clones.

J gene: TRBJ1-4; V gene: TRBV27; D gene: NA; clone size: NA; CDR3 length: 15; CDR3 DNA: TGTGCCAGCAGTTTATCCCCACAGATTAATGAAAAACTGTTTTTT; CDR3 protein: CASSLSPQINEKLFF
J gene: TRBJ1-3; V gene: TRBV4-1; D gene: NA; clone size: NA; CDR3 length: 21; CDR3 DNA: TGCGCCAGCAGCCACGCATTCGTTCAAAGCAGGGCGGCCCACGGGCAGCGCACCATATATTTT; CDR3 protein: CASSHAFVQSRAAHGQRTIYF
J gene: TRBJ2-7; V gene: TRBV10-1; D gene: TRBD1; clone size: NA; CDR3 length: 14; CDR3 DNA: TGCGCCAGTCATCCTGGACAGGGAGCCTACGAGCAGTACTTC; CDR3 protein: CASHPGQGAYEQYF
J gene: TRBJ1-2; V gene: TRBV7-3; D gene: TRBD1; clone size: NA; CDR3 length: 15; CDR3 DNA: TGTGCCAGCAGCCCTGGACAGGGGGCGACCTATGGCTACACCTTC; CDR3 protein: CASSPGQGATYGYTF
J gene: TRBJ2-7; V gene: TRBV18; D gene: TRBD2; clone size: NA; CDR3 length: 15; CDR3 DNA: TGTGCCAGCTCCCAGACTAGCGGGAGTCGCTACGAGCAGTACTTC; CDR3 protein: CASSQTSGSRYEQYF
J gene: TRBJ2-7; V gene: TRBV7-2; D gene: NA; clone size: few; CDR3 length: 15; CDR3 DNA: TGTGCCAGCAGCTTAGCGGGATTTAGGGCCTACGAGCAGTACTTC; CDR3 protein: CASSLAGFRAYEQYF
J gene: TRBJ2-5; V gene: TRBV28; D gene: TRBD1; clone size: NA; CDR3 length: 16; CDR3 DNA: TGTGCCAGCAGTCCCCGACAGGGCGGTACCCAAGAGACCCAGTACTTC; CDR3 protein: CASSPRQGGTQETQYF
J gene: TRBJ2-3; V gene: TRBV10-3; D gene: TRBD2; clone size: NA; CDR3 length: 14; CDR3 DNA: TGTGCCATCAGCGTAGCGGGAGAGTCAGATACGCAGTATTTT; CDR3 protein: CAISVAGESDTQYF
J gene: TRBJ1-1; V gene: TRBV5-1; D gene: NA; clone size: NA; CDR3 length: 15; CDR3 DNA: TGCGCCAGCAGCCCGGCACAGGGTTTGAGCACTGAAGCTTTCTTT; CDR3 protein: CASSPAQGLSTEAFF
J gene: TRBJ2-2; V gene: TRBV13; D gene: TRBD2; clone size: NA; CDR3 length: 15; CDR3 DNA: TGTGCCAGCAGCTCGGGACTACAAGACACCGGGGAGCTGTTTTTT; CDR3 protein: CASSSGLQDTGELFF
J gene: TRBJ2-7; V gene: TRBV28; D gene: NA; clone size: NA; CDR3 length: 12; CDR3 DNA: TGTGCCAGCAGTTTAAGGGGGGACGAGCAGTACTTC; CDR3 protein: CASSLRGDEQYF
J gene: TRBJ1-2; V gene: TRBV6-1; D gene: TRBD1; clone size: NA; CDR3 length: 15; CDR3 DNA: TGTGCCAGCACCCCGGGACAGGGCAACAACTATGGCTACACCTTC; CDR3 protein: CASTPGQGNNYGYTF
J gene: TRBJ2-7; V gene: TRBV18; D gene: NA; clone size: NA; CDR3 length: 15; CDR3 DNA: TGTGCCAGCTCACCGGGCTTGACAGGAGAAGACGAGCAGTACTTC; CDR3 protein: CASSPGLTGEDEQYF
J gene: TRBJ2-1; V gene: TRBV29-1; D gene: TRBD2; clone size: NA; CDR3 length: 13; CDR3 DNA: TGCAGCGTCGACACTAGCGGGAGGACTGAGCAGTTCTTC; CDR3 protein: CSVDTSGRTEQFF
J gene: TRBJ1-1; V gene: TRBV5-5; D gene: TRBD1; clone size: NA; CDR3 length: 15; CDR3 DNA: TGTGCCAGCATCTTTCTCAGGGGGGTATTTACTGAAGCTTTCTTT; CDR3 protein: CASIFLRGVFTEAFF
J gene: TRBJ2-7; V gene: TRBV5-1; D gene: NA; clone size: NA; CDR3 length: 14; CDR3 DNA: TGCGCCAGCTCGTGGGGAACCCTAACTAACGAGCAGTACTTC; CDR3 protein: CASSWGTLTNEQYF
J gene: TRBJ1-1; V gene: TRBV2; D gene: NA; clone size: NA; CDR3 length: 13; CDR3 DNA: TGTGCCAGCGGCGGCGACGGGGTGAGAGAAGCTTTCTTT; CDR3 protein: CASGGDGVREAFF
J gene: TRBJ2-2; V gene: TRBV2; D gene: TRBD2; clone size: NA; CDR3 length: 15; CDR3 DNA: TGTGCCAGCAGTGAAACTAGCGGAGGCACCGGGGAGCTGTTTTTT; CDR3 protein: CASSETSGGTGELFF
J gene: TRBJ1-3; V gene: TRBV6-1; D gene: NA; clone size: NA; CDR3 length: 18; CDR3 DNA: TGTGCCAGCAGTGTAACAGGCATCATCCCCTACTCTGGAAACACCATATATTTT; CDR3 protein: CASSVTGIIPYSGNTIYF
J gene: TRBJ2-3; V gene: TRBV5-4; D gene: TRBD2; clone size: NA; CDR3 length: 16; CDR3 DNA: TGTGCCAGCAGCTTGGATTCTAGCGGAAACACAGATACGCAGTATTTT; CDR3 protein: CASSLDSSGNTDTQYF
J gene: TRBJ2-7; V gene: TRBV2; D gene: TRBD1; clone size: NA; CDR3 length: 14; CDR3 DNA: TGTGCCAGCAGTGGGACAGGGGGTATCTACGAGCAGTACTTC; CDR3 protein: CASSGTGGIYEQYF
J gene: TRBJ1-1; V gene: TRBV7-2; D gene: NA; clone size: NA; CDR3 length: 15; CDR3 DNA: TGTGCCAGCAGCTGGGGACTTGGTGAGAACACTGAAGCTTTCTTT; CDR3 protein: CASSWGLGENTEAFF
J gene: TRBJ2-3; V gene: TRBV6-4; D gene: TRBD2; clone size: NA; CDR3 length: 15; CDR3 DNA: TGTGCCAGCAGTCGCCTAGCGGGAGATAAAGATACGCAGTATTTT; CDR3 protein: CASSRLAGDKDTQYF
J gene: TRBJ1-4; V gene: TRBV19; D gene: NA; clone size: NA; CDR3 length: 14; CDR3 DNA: TGTGCCAGTAGTATTTGGCGGGATAATGAAAAACTGTTTTTT; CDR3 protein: CASSIWRDNEKLFF
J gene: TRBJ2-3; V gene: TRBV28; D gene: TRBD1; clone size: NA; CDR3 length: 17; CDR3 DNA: TGTGCCAGCAGTTCGATATCCCGGACAGGGAGTAAAGATACGCAGTATTTT; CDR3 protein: CASSSISRTGSKDTQYF
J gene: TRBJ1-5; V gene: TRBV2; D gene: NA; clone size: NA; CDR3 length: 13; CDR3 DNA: TGTGCCAGCAGGAGGGAGGGGGGTCAGCCCCAGCATTTT; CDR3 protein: CASRREGGQPQHF
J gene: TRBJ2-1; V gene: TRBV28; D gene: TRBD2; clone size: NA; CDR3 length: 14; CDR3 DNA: TGTGCCAGTAAACTAGCGAACACCTACAATGAGCAGTTCTTC; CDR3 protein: CASKLANTYNEQFF
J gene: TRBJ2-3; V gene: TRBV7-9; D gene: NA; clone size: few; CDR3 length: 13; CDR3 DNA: TGTGCCAGCAGCCTGGGGGGCACAGATACGCAGTATTTT; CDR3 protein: CASSLGGTDTQYF
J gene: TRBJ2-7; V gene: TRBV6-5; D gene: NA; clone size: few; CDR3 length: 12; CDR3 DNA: TGTGCCAGCAGAGGGACCTCCTACGAGCAGTACTTC; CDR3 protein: CASRGTSYEQYF
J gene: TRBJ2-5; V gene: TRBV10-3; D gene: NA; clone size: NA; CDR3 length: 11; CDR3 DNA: TGTGCCATCAGTAGTCTAGAGACCCAGTACTTC; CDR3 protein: CAISSLETQYF
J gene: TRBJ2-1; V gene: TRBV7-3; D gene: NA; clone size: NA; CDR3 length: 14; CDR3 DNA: TGTGCCAGCAGCAGAGGACCCTCCTTGGATGAGCAGTTCTTC; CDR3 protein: CASSRGPSLDEQFF
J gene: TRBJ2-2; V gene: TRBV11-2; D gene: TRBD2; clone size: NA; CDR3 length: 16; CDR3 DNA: TGTGCCAGCAAAGACTGGCGGGAGGGCCTCACCGGGGAGCTGTTTTTT; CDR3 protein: CASKDWREGLTGELFF
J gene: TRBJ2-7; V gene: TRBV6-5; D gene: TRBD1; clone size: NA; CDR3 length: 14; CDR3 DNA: TGTGCCAGCAGTTACTTAACAGGGGATAGTAAGCAGTACTTC; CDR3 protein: CASSYLTGDSKQYF
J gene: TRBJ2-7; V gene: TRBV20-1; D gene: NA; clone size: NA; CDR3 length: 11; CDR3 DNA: TGCAGTGCTGCCCTCGCGCTCGAGCAGTACTTC; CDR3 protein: CSAALALEQYF
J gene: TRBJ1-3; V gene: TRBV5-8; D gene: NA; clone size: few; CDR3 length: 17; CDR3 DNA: TGTGCCAGCAGCTTGGAGTACGCGACAGACTCTGGAAACACCATATATTTT; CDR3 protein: CASSLEYATDSGNTIYF
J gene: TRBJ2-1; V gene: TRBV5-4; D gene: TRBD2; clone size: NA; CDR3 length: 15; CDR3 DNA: TGTGCCAGCAGCTTGATTCTAGCGGGATATAATGAGCAGTTCTTC; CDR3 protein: CASSLILAGYNEQFF
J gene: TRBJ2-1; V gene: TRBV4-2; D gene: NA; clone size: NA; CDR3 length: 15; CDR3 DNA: TGTGCCAGCAGACAGGGACTGGCCGTAATGGATGAGCAGTTCTTC; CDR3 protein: CASRQGLAVMDEQFF
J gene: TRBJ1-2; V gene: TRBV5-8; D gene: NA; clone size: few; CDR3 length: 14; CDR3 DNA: TGTGCCAGCAGCTTGCGGTTAGCAAACTATGGCTACACCTTC; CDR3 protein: CASSLRLANYGYTF
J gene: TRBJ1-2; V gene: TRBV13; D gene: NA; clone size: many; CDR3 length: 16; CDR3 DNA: TGTGCCAGCAGCTTAAATGATCATGGGGGCGGCTATGGCTACACCTTC; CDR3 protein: CASSLNDHGGGYGYTF
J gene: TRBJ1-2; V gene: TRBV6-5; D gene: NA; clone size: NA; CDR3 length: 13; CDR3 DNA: TGTGCCAGCAGTAAAGGTGGCCTCCCTGGCTACACCTTC; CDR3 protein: CASSKGGLPGYTF
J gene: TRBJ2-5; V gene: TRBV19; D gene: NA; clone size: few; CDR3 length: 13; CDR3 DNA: TGTGCCAGCAGCCGAGGGGGAGGAGAGACCCAGTACTTC; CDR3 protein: CASSRGGGETQYF
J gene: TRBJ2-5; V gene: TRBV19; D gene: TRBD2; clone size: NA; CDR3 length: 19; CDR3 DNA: TGTGCCAGTAGTATTAGCTTCGGGACTAGCGGGATTCTCCAAGAGACCCAGTACTTC; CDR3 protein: CASSISFGTSGILQETQYF
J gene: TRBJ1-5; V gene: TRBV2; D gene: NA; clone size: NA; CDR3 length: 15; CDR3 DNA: TGTGCCAGCAGTACCGACAGAGCTGGGTCGGGGCCCCAGCATTTT; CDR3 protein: CASSTDRAGSGPQHF
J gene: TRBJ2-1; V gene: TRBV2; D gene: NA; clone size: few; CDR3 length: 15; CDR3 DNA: TGTGCCAGCAGTCGAGAGGAGCCCTCCTACAATGAGCAGTTCTTC; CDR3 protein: CASSREEPSYNEQFF
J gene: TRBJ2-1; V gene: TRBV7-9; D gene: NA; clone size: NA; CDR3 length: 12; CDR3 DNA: TGTGCCAGCAGCTTGTGGGTTAATGAGCAGTTCTTC; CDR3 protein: CASSLWVNEQFF
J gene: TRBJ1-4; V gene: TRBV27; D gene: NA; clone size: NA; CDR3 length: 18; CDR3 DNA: TGTGCCAGCAGACCTGGCTGGGGGGCCCTATTAACTAATGAAAAACTGTTTTTT; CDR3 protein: CASRPGWGALLTNEKLFF
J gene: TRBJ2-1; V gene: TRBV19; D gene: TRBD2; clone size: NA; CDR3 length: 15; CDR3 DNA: TGTGCCAGTAGTATCAACCAGGCTAGCGGGAGTGAGCAGTTCTTC; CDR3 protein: CASSINQASGSEQFF
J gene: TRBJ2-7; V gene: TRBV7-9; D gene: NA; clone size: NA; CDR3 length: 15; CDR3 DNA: TGTGCCAGCAGTCCCCGGGCAGGGAACTCCCACGAGCAGTACTTC; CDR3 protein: CASSPRAGNSHEQYF
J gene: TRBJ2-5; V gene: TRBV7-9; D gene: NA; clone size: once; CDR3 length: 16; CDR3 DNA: TGTGCCAGCAGCTCCCAGGGGGCGGGAGTTAAAGAGACCCAGTACTTC; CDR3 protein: CASSSQGAGVKETQYF